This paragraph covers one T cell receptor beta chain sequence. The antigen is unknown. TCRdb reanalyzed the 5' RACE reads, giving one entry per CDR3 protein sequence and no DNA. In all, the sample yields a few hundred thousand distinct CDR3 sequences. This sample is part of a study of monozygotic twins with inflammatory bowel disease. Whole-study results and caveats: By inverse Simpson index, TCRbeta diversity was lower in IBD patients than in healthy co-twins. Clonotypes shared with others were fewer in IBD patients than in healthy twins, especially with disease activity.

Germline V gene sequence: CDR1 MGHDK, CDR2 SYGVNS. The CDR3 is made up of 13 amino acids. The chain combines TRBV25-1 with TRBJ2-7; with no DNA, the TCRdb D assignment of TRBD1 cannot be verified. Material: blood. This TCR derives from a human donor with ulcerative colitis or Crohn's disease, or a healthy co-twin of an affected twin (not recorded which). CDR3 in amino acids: CASSVTIRGEQYF.